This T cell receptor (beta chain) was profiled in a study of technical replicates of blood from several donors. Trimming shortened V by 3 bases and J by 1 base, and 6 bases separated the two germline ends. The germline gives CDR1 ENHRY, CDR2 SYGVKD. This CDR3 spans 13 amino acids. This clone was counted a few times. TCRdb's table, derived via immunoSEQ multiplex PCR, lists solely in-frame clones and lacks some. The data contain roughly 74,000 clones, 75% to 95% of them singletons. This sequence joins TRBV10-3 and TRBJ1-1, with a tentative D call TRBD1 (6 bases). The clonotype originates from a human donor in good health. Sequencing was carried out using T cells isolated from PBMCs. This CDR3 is CAISEGGNTEAFF. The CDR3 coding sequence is TGTGCCATCAGTGAAGGGGGGAACACTGAAGCTTTCTTT.